This T cell receptor beta chain originates from a study of T cell clusters in autoimmune cytopenias. Study outcomes and limitations: The T cell clusters came from computational analysis alone and lack functional validation.

Germline CDR1 SGHTA, CDR2 FQGNSA. The CDR3 extends over 15 amino acids. One tube held mixed TRB-A and TRB-B primer pools for touch-down PCR. TCRdb reanalyzed the multiplex PCR reads, giving one entry per CDR3 protein sequence and no DNA. The repertoire table contains about 6,100 distinct CDR3 sequences. TRB was amplified from 250 ng of peripheral blood genomic DNA per sample. As to this clonotype: What it binds is not known.

These data were also reused for a study on T cell repertoires in aging, cancer and after chemotherapy. That study adds: Healthy donor repertoires were recorded over several months to years and showed clear clonal overlap.

V usage is TRBV7-2 and J usage is TRBJ2-5; the TCRdb D gene call, TRBD1, has no DNA to confirm it. This receptor was obtained from a human donor in good health. Sequenced: peripheral blood. The CDR3 region is CASSSDGTGVETQYF.